A selection of T cell receptor beta chains follows, all from one sample in a study of blood T cells in healthy people across ages. A single record per CDR3 protein comes from TCRdb applying MiXCR to the 5' RACE reads. The sample contains 550,000 to 600,000 distinct CDR3 sequences, around 48% of which appear only once. Sequencing was carried out using blood. The receptor set was obtained from a man older than 75 in good health. CDR3s include the opening cysteine and the closing phenylalanine or tryptophan. A D gene is named only where the DNA matches it firmly.

CDR3 length: 14; D gene: .; V gene: TRBV6-2/TRBV6-3; CDR3 protein: CASSPTNQIGELFF
CDR3 length: 14; D gene: .; V gene: TRBV20-1; CDR3 protein: CSASDRHSGNIIYF
CDR3 length: 14; D gene: .; V gene: TRBV29-1; CDR3 protein: CSANWGSRDTEAFF
CDR3 length: 16; D gene: TRBD2; V gene: TRBV6-6; CDR3 protein: CASSYEAGRWTGELFF
CDR3 length: 13; D gene: .; V gene: TRBV28; CDR3 protein: CASLAVNTLTQYF
CDR3 length: 15; D gene: TRBD1; V gene: TRBV2; CDR3 protein: CASSVWTGRNEKLFF
CDR3 length: 15; D gene: .; V gene: TRBV5-1; CDR3 protein: CASSRGDGSYNEQFF
CDR3 length: 14; D gene: .; V gene: TRBV20-1; CDR3 protein: CSAAERGIRETQYF
CDR3 length: 18; D gene: TRBD1; V gene: TRBV12-3/TRBV12-4; CDR3 protein: CASSGLGQGETRDYGYTF
CDR3 length: 14; D gene: TRBD2; V gene: TRBV29-1; CDR3 protein: CSVVMASGRNEQFF
CDR3 length: 16; D gene: .; V gene: TRBV24-1; CDR3 protein: CATSDSWGKSTDTQYF
CDR3 length: 14; D gene: .; V gene: TRBV29-1; CDR3 protein: CSVESSAGTDTQYF
CDR3 length: 14; D gene: TRBD2; V gene: TRBV20-1; CDR3 protein: CSASPGRAGSEQFF
CDR3 length: 12; D gene: .; V gene: TRBV7-3; CDR3 protein: CASSGTLNEQFF
CDR3 length: 17; D gene: TRBD2; V gene: TRBV28; CDR3 protein: CASSGRGVTSDRETQFF
CDR3 length: 13; D gene: .; V gene: TRBV9; CDR3 protein: CASSVVPTYEQYF
CDR3 length: 15; D gene: .; V gene: TRBV5-1; CDR3 protein: CASSFAEGSVGGYTF
CDR3 length: 15; D gene: TRBD2; V gene: TRBV7-2; CDR3 protein: CASSPRESGANVLTF
CDR3 length: 11; D gene: .; V gene: TRBV20-1; CDR3 protein: CSPVGVSAQYF
CDR3 length: 13; D gene: .; V gene: TRBV20-1; CDR3 protein: CSARDGVVGGYTF
CDR3 length: 14; D gene: TRBD1; V gene: TRBV2; CDR3 protein: CASTLDRGTDTEYF
CDR3 length: 16; D gene: TRBD1; V gene: TRBV20-1; CDR3 protein: CSARGQDRDYNSPLHF
CDR3 length: 16; D gene: .; V gene: TRBV7-6; CDR3 protein: CASSTMGGNTVTEAFF
CDR3 length: 16; D gene: TRBD1; V gene: TRBV7-2; CDR3 protein: CASSPTGTGSTDTQYF
CDR3 length: 13; D gene: .; V gene: TRBV7-9; CDR3 protein: CASSWTENTETFF
CDR3 length: 10; D gene: .; V gene: TRBV20-1; CDR3 protein: CSPGGMTQYF
CDR3 length: 15; D gene: .; V gene: TRBV7-3; CDR3 protein: CASSAFGTDNYGYTF
CDR3 length: 13; D gene: .; V gene: TRBV7-2; CDR3 protein: CASGPVVQSPLHF
CDR3 length: 20; D gene: TRBD1; V gene: TRBV6-2/TRBV6-3; CDR3 protein: CASSLLGTGSPLANTGELFF
CDR3 length: 12; D gene: .; V gene: TRBV30; CDR3 protein: CAWSAGNTEAFF
CDR3 length: 12; D gene: .; V gene: TRBV14; CDR3 protein: CASSQQGIGYTF
CDR3 length: 18; D gene: TRBD2; V gene: TRBV13; CDR3 protein: CASSSLAGGWGSYNEQFF
CDR3 length: 13; D gene: TRBD1; V gene: TRBV6-1; CDR3 protein: CASMPGQSYGYTF
CDR3 length: 12; D gene: .; V gene: TRBV29-1; CDR3 protein: CSVAQGPDEQYF
CDR3 length: 11; D gene: .; V gene: TRBV20-1; CDR3 protein: CSARVRHEQFF
CDR3 length: 16; D gene: .; V gene: TRBV4-3; CDR3 protein: CASSQDLTGGVQPQHF
CDR3 length: 15; D gene: .; V gene: TRBV24-1; CDR3 protein: CATSDPRGGGYEQFF
CDR3 length: 15; D gene: .; V gene: TRBV12-3/TRBV12-4; CDR3 protein: CASSLAQSWQNEQFF
CDR3 length: 17; D gene: TRBD1; V gene: TRBV4-2; CDR3 protein: CASSQVPQGPYRETQYF
CDR3 length: 12; D gene: .; V gene: TRBV9; CDR3 protein: CASSVRHQPQHF
CDR3 length: 15; D gene: .; V gene: TRBV15; CDR3 protein: CATSSPPDGTNEQFF
CDR3 length: 13; D gene: .; V gene: TRBV12-3/TRBV12-4; CDR3 protein: CASSLVVYNEQFF
CDR3 length: 15; D gene: TRBD1; V gene: TRBV4-1; CDR3 protein: CASSQTGQGSYEQYF
CDR3 length: 16; D gene: TRBD2; V gene: TRBV3-1; CDR3 protein: CASSHYSGRAGNEQFF
CDR3 length: 17; D gene: .; V gene: TRBV7-3; CDR3 protein: CASSLSDRTYSANEQFF
CDR3 length: 13; D gene: .; V gene: TRBV2; CDR3 protein: CASSERQTDTQYF
CDR3 length: 13; D gene: .; V gene: TRBV20-1; CDR3 protein: CSARDRQTYGYTF
CDR3 length: 15; D gene: TRBD2; V gene: TRBV20-1; CDR3 protein: CSAREVPSGHNEQFF
CDR3 length: 14; D gene: TRBD1; V gene: TRBV29-1; CDR3 protein: CSVEVQGIAGTQYF
CDR3 length: 14; D gene: TRBD2; V gene: TRBV24-1; CDR3 protein: CAAGTSGNTDTQYF